Following are 12 T cell receptor beta chains from one sample sequenced in a study of T cell responses to AZD1222 COVID-19 vaccine. The method was immunoSEQ multiplex PCR; TCRdb's version includes in-frame clones alone and lacks a portion of them. This sample has under 95,000 clones; around 88% occur once, and the top ten carry around 10%. The sequencing here drew on peripheral blood, taken 28 days after the second AZD1222 dose. The source of these receptors is an adult who received the AZD1222 COVID-19 vaccine.

The chain recombines TRBV7-9 with TRBJ1-6; 9 bases are a match to TRBD1. The V and J ends lost 8 bases and 8 bases, in that order; junction bases with no gene match: 10. The CDR3 is 15 residues long. Germline-derived CDR1 and CDR2 are SEHNR and FQNEAQ (reference sequence). CDR3 in DNA: TGTGCCAGCGACCCGGGACAGGGCGCGGATTCACCCCTCCACTTT. Protein: CASDPGQGADSPLHF.

This clone appeared once. V usage is TRBV10-3 and J usage is TRBJ2-7; tentatively, D is TRBD1 (8 bases). The CDR3 is 14 amino acids. The V and J ends lost 7 bases and 0 bases respectively, with 13 bases between them. Per germline, CDR1 ENHRY and CDR2 SYGVKD. The CDR3 region has the DNA TGTGCCATCAAGGACAGGGAGGGCTCCTACGAGCAGTACTTC. It is translated as CAIKDREGSYEQYF.

V is TRBV9 and J is TRBJ1-2, with 9 bases fitting TRBD1. The CDR3 contains 14 residues. The trim removed 4 bases at V and 8 bases at J, leaving 9 bases unmatched. CDR1 SGDLS and CDR2 YYNGEE come from the germline V gene. The CDR3 is CASSPPGQGGGYTF. CDR3 bases: TGTGCCAGCAGCCCTCCGGGACAGGGTGGCGGCTACACCTTC.

CDR3 coding DNA: TGCGCCAGCAGCTTGGGTTGGGGACTGACTATGAACACTGAAGCTTTCTTT. Translating it yields CASSLGWGLTMNTEAFF. The rearrangement joins TRBV5-1 to TRBJ1-1, with D possibly being TRBD1 (5 bases). CDR3 length: 17 residues. Trimming cost V 0 bases and J 0 bases, with 15 bases left between them. Germline CDR1 is SGHRS and CDR2 is YFSETQ.

This chain joins TRBV11-1 and TRBJ2-1; D is possibly TRBD2 (5 bases). CDR3 length equals 13 residues. Germline values: CDR1 SGHAT, CDR2 FQDESV (reference sequence). Trimming left V 3 bases short and J 11 bases short, with 14 bases between. The CDR3 DNA follows: TGTGCCAGCAGCTTCGGAGGTGTTGGAAAGCAGTTCTTC. This encodes CASSFGGVGKQFF.

The chain recombines TRBV7-9 with TRBJ1-6; D is perhaps TRBD1 (5 bases). Trimming removed 5 bases from V and 8 bases from J, with 13 bases in between. Germline V gives CDR1 SEHNR, CDR2 FQNEAQ (reference sequence). CDR3 size: 14 residues. The CDR3 loop reads CASSRQLPYSPLHF. CDR3 sequence (DNA): TGTGCCAGCAGCCGACAGTTACCTTATTCACCCCTCCACTTT.

The chain has TRBV12-3 or TRBV12-4 and TRBJ1-2, with D uncertain. The CDR3 has 13 amino acids. The V and J ends lost 3 bases and 2 bases respectively, with 7 bases between them. CDR3: CASSLSTNYGYTF. The CDR3, as DNA: TGTGCCAGCAGTTTGAGCACAAACTATGGCTACACCTTC.

The chain carries TRBV9 and TRBJ2-1, with a tentative D call TRBD1 (7 bases). With 6 bases removed from V and 7 bases from J, the gap between germline ends came to 23 bases. The CDR3 is made up of 16 amino acids. The V gene's germline CDR1 is SGDLS and CDR2 YYNGEE. The DNA for the CDR3 is TGTGCCAGCACCCGTACGGGGGACAGTGTGTGGAATGAGCAGTTCTTC. This encodes CASTRTGDSVWNEQFF.

This chain uses TRBV24-1 with TRBJ2-2; D unresolved. This CDR3 has 14 amino acids. Per germline, CDR1 KGHDR and CDR2 SFDVKD. V dropped 4 bases and J dropped 0 bases, with 5 bases sitting between them. The CDR3 region has the DNA TGTGCCACCAGTGAAACACCGAACACCGGGGAGCTGTTTTTT. Translating gives CATSETPNTGELFF.

This clone was seen just once. The chain is built from TRBV9 and TRBJ2-2; the match to TRBD2 covers 12 bases. The germline V gene has CDR1 SGDLS and CDR2 YYNGEE. V lost 4 bases to trimming and J lost 4 bases; unmatched junction nucleotides: 8. The CDR3 spans 17 residues. CDR3 sequence: CASSPWTSGVGTGELFF. The CDR3 coding sequence is TGTGCCAGCAGCCCCTGGACTAGCGGGGTGGGCACCGGGGAGCTGTTTTTT. The full variable domain, in which reference TRBV9 and TRBJ2-2 provide the parts outside the CDR3, is DSGVTQTPKHLITATGQRVTLRCSPRSGDLSVYWYQQSLDQGLQFLIQYYNGEERAKGNILERFSAQQFPDLHSELNLSSLELGDSALYFCASSPWTSGVGTGELFFGEGSRLTVL.

The chain carries TRBV12-3 or TRBV12-4 and TRBJ2-7; D unresolved. This CDR3 has 13 residues. The V end lost 3 bases, the J end lost 2 bases, and 8 bases lay between the germline ends. The CDR3 sequence is CASSLVGTYEQYF. In DNA form, the CDR3 reads TGTGCCAGCAGTTTGGTGGGGACCTACGAGCAGTACTTC.

The V call is TRBV7-2, the J call TRBJ2-1, with a tentative D call TRBD2 (6 bases). CDR1 and CDR2 (germline): SGHTA, FQGNSA. V lost 7 bases, J lost 4 bases, and 17 bases lay in between. CDR3 size: 15 residues. As DNA, the CDR3 is TGTGCCAGCACCCCAGGACGGGGGAGGTACAATGAGCAGTTCTTC. This gives the protein CASTPGRGRYNEQFF.